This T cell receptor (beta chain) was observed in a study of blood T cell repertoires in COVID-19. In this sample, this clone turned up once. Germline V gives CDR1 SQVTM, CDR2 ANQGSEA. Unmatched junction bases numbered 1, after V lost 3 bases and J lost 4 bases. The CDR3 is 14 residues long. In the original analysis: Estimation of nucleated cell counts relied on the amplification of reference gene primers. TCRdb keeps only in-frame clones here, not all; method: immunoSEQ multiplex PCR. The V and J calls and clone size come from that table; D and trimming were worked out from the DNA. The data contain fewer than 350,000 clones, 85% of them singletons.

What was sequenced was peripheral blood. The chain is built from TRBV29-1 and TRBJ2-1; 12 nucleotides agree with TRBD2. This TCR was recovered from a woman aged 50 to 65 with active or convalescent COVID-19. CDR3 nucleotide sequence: TGCAGCGTTGACGGACTAGCGGGGTACAATGAGCAGTTCTTC. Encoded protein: CSVDGLAGYNEQFF.